This TCR beta chain emerged from a study of blood T cell repertoires in COVID-19. The wider study: The study drew acute and convalescent COVID-19 samples from the United States, Italy and Spain.

Original methodology: The assay estimated nucleated cells by amplifying reference gene primers. Profiled with immunoSEQ multiplex PCR; TCRdb holds only in-frame clones, not every one. V, J and clone size derive from that table, while D and trimming were established from the DNA sequence. The sample lists about 170,000 clones, 85% to 95% occurring once. The germline V gene has CDR1 MNHEY and CDR2 SVGAGI. V was pared by 5 bases and J by 4 bases, with 14 bases between. This CDR3 comprises 15 residues. This receptor was identified in a man in his forties or fifties with acute or convalescent COVID-19. The chain recombines TRBV6-5 with TRBJ1-4; D perhaps matches TRBD1 (5 bases). The sample consisted of peripheral blood. Written as DNA, the CDR3 is TGTGCCAGCAGTCGGGCCGGGACTTTTAATGAAAAACTGTTTTTT. It yields the protein CASSRAGTFNEKLFF.